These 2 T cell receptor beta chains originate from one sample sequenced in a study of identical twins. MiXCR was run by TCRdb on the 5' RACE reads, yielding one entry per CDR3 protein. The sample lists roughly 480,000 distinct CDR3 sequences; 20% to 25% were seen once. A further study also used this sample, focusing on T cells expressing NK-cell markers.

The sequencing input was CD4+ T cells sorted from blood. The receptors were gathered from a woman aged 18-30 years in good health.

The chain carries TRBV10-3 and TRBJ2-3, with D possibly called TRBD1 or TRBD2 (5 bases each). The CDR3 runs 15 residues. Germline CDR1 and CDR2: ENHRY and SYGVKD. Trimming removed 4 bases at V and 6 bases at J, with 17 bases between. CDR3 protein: CAISAVGGKVDTQYF. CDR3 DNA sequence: TGTGCCATCAGTGCGGTTGGGGGAAAGGTTGATACGCAGTATTTT.

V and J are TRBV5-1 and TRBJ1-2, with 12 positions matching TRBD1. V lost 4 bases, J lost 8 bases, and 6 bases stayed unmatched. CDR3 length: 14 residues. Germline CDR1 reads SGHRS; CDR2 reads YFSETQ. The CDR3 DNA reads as TGCGCCAGCAGCCGTGGGACAGGGGGCGGCGGCTACACCTTC. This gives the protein CASSRGTGGGGYTF.